The present entry profiles one TCR beta chain with its context. The source of the sample is a study of CD4 and CD8 cells across lung adenocarcinoma regions. The patients had localized lung adenocarcinoma, a non-small cell subtype. There are 13 residues in the CDR3. Trimming shortened V by 2 bases and J by 6 bases, and 9 bases separated the two germline ends. TCRdb ran MiXCR on the PCR reads and lists one entry per CDR3 protein. The sample holds roughly 18,000 distinct CDR3 sequences; approximately 47% are singletons and the top ten take around 54%. The sequenced material came from CD8+ T cells from the center of a lung tumor. The chain combines TRBV12-3 or TRBV12-4 with TRBJ2-3; D is tentatively TRBD1 or TRBD2 (5 bases each). The clonotype was recovered from a female donor with lung adenocarcinoma. The CD4 and CD8 labels of this study may be unreliable. The CDR3, as DNA: TGTGCCAGCAGTTTATCGGGACCCGATACGCAGTATTTT. Residues: CASSLSGPDTQYF.